Sequencing of this T cell receptor (beta chain) was carried out in a study of lymphopenia after photon versus proton radiotherapy. Overall study findings and caveats: Photon-treated patients lost naive T cells and TCR diversity; proton-treated stayed stable.

V shed 0 bases and J 2 bases; nucleotides not matched to a gene: 2. This CDR3 is built from 15 residues. From germline, CDR1 is SGHDT and CDR2 YYEEEE. To note about this clone: Its antigen is unknown.

The table came from immunoSEQ multiplex PCR; TCRdb's copy has only in-frame clones and leaves some out. The sample has approximately 23,000 clones; more than 85% are singletons. The specimen comprised peripheral blood, sampled from a patient treated with proton-based radiotherapy. The TCR originated in a man older than 75 with esophageal cancer. The chain is built from TRBV5-6 and TRBJ2-1, with 7 bases matching TRBD1. CDR3 sequence: CASSLEGGAYNEQFF. Here the CDR3 DNA reads TGTGCCAGCAGCTTGGAAGGGGGCGCCTACAATGAGCAGTTCTTC.